The 15 T cell receptor beta chains in this list originate from one sample, sequenced in a study of blood T cell repertoires in COVID-19. Sequenced by immunoSEQ multiplex PCR; TCRdb stores in-frame clones only, minus some. The table includes some 220,000 clones, approximately 80% detected once. The sample consisted of PBMCs or T cells enriched from blood (not recorded which). The receptor set was obtained from a woman aged 40 to 50 with acute COVID-19.

This chain joins TRBV6-2 or TRBV6-3 and TRBJ2-3; 8 positions agree with TRBD1. CDR1 is MNHEY and CDR2 is SVGEGT in the germline V gene. The CDR3 is made up of 14 amino acids. V lost 2 bases and J lost 12; bases outside the gene matches: 10. DNA for the CDR3: TGTGCCAGCAGTTACCCCAGGGGGCTGGGTCCACAGTATTTT. Its protein is CASSYPRGLGPQYF.

J is TRBJ2-1 and V is TRBV6-5, with 10 bases identical to TRBD2. Germline lookup yields CDR1 MNHEY and CDR2 SVGAGI. The CDR3 length is 16 residues. The junction had 5 bases not matched to a gene; V was cut back by 4 bases and J by 2 bases. DNA for the CDR3: TGTGCCAGCAGTTCCTTCAGCGGGGGGGCCTACAATGAGCAGTTCTTC. The encoded protein is CASSSFSGGAYNEQFF.

This chain joins TRBV19 and TRBJ1-1; a possible D gene is TRBD1 (5 bases). In germline, CDR1 is LNHDA, CDR2 SQIVND (reference sequence). Trimming removed 1 base at V and 1 base at J, with 13 bases between. The CDR3 spans 16 residues. CDR3 in DNA: TGTGCCAGTAGTATAGGGGCGGGGGGGAAGAACACTGAAGCTTTCTTT. It is translated as CASSIGAGGKNTEAFF.

The chain joins TRBV5-1 to TRBJ2-7, with D possibly being TRBD2 (6 bases). Germline V gene data show CDR1 as SGHRS and CDR2 as YFSETQ. V dropped 4 bases and J dropped 3 bases, with 17 bases sitting between them. The CDR3 runs to 15 residues. The CDR3 region has the DNA TGCGCCAGCAGCCCTAGAAGTAGCGGATACTACGAGCAGTACTTC. It encodes CASSPRSSGYYEQYF.

This clone has a single count. The same CDR3 can be traced to other DNA sequences in this sample. This sequence joins TRBV7-9 and TRBJ1-6, with TRBD1 matching 9 bases. In germline, CDR1 is SEHNR, CDR2 FQNEAQ (reference sequence). The trim removed 5 bases at V and 7 bases at J, leaving 3 bases unmatched. CDR3 size: 14 residues. The CDR3 protein is CASSSGQGNSPLHF. CDR3 DNA: TGTGCCAGCAGCAGCGGACAGGGGAATTCACCCCTCCACTTT. Using reference TRBV7-9 and TRBJ1-6 for the parts outside the CDR3, the full variable domain is DTGVSQNPRHKITKRGQNVTFRCDPISEHNRLYWYRQTLGQGPEFLTYFQNEAQLEKSRLLSDRFSAERPKGSFSTLEIQRTEQGDSAMYLCASSSGQGNSPLHFGNGTRLTVT.

This sequence joins TRBV7-9 and TRBJ2-7; 11 bases match TRBD2. The CDR3 has 16 amino acids. CDR1 and CDR2 from the germline V gene are SEHNR and FQNEAQ (reference sequence). Trimming cost V 5 bases and J 2 bases; bases outside gene matches: 8. DNA of the CDR3: TGTGCCAGCAGCATGGGACTAGCGGTAACCCCCTACGAGCAGTACTTC. Amino acids: CASSMGLAVTPYEQYF.

The V gene is TRBV18, the J gene TRBJ2-7, with D possibly TRBD1 on 5 matching bases. Trimming removed 3 bases from V and 0 bases from J, with 9 bases in between. The CDR3 spans 14 residues. Germline V gives CDR1 KGHSH, CDR2 LQKENI. CDR3 nucleotides: TGTGCCAGCTCACCGACAGCGAGCTCCTACGAGCAGTACTTC. Protein product: CASSPTASSYEQYF.

The chain recombines TRBV24-1 with TRBJ1-2; 11 nucleotides match TRBD1. CDR1 KGHDR and CDR2 SFDVKD come from the germline V gene. The CDR3 contains 16 residues. V lost 3 bases, J lost 6 bases, and 8 bases stayed unmatched. CDR3 sequence reads: CATSDPTGTGGNGYTF. The CDR3 DNA sequence: TGTGCCACCAGTGATCCTACCGGGACAGGGGGAAATGGCTACACCTTC.

The rearrangement uses TRBV19 and TRBJ2-3; D remains unclear. Trimming left V 8 bases short and J 2 bases short, with 14 bases between. Germline V gene lookup returns CDR1 LNHDA and CDR2 SQIVND (reference sequence). CDR3 size: 14 residues. CDR3 sequence (DNA): TGTGCCAGTCATAGCCCAAAGGCCACAGATACGCAGTATTTT. Amino acids: CASHSPKATDTQYF.

This clone was observed once. The chain is built from TRBV7-3 and TRBJ2-1, with D perhaps matching TRBD1 (5 bases). This CDR3 contains 17 residues. Trimming took off 5 bases at V and 3 bases at J, with 20 bases between the two ends. Germline V gene data show CDR1 as SGHTA and CDR2 as FQGTGA. The CDR3 bases are TGTGCCAGCAGCCCAACCGACGACTGGACATTCTACAATGAGCAGTTCTTC. Translating gives CASSPTDDWTFYNEQFF.

Concerning this clone itself: The sample carries other DNA sequences with the same CDR3. The rearrangement links TRBV18 to TRBJ1-6; TRBD1 might be the D (6 bases). The ends were cut back, 3 bases at V and 5 bases at J, with 11 bases in the middle. In germline, CDR1 is KGHSH, CDR2 LQKENI. CDR3 length equals 15 residues. The DNA for the CDR3 is TGTGCCAGCTCACCGGGTCGGACAGATAATTCACCCCTCCACTTT. Translating it yields CASSPGRTDNSPLHF.

The chain links TRBV11-3 to TRBJ2-7; TRBD1 matches 8 bases. J was trimmed by 5 bases and V by 5 bases; bases with no gene match: 5. The germline gives CDR1 SGHNT, CDR2 YENEEA. The CDR3 loop spans 13 amino acids. The DNA of the CDR3 is TGTGCCAGCAGCGACAGGGGAGGTGACGAGCAGTACTTC. This gives the protein CASSDRGGDEQYF.

The V gene is TRBV18, the J gene TRBJ1-3; the D is unclear. V shed 3 bases and J shed 0 bases, with 9 bases lying between them. Germline V gives CDR1 KGHSH, CDR2 LQKENI. This CDR3 comprises 15 residues. CDR3 nucleotide sequence: TGTGCCAGCTCACCTACGAGGGACTCTGGAAACACCATATATTTT. Translation gives CASSPTRDSGNTIYF.

This rearrangement joins TRBV6-2 or TRBV6-3 to TRBJ2-5, with D possibly being TRBD1 (5 bases). V was shortened by 6 bases and J by 4 bases, with 12 bases between the two germline ends. The CDR3 is 13 residues long. The V gene's germline CDR1 is MNHEY and CDR2 SVGEGT. In DNA, the CDR3 is TGTGCCAGCAGCCGGCAGGGTTCAGAGACCCAGTACTTC. It is translated as CASSRQGSETQYF.

This chain connects TRBV24-1 to TRBJ2-1; TRBD2 matches 11 bases. This CDR3 contains 14 residues. Trimming at V came to 7 bases and at J to 8 bases, leaving 6 bases not matched to a gene. Germline V CDR1 and CDR2: KGHDR, SFDVKD. Here the CDR3 reads CATRLSGRGDEQFF. The CDR3, as DNA: TGTGCCACCAGACTTAGCGGGAGGGGCGATGAGCAGTTCTTC.